This TCR beta chain was recovered during a study of regulatory and conventional T cells in RAG deficiency. As to this clone: Its antigen is still unknown.

The germline gives CDR1 MNHEY, CDR2 SMNVEV (reference sequence). There are 14 residues in the CDR3. The junction had 14 bases not matched to a gene; V was cut back by 7 bases and J by 11 bases. Notes on the study in general: Patient subsets had shorter CDR3s; Omenn Treg-Tconv overlap exceeded 75%.

Genomic DNA came from blood conventional CD4+ T cells gated CD25-low CD127-high. Clones were read by immunoSEQ multiplex PCR, and TCRdb kept only the in-frame ones, dropping some. Found here are approximately 46,000 clones, 75% to 90% of them singletons; the top ten hold 0.5% to 0.55%. These data also formed part of another study, on regulatory T cells. That paper notes: The primer mix had 52 TRBV and 13 TRBJ primers.

The specimen was CD4+ effector T cells sorted from blood. This chain joins TRBV27 and TRBJ1-1, with TRBD1 matching 9 bases. This TCR was sampled from a human donor in good health. In nucleotides, the CDR3 is TGTGCCAGCAACGCCAACGGAAACAGGGGGCAGGCTTTCTTT. Its translation is CASNANGNRGQAFF.